This T cell receptor beta chain came from a study of shared clonotypes between healthy human individuals (dated by TCRdb to the early 2020s). About the study as a whole: Two women and a few men aged 18 to 49 years were included in the cohort. Blood TCR repertoires of a handful of healthy adults were deeply sequenced to estimate repertoire size and the extent of clonotype sharing between individuals. For each donor, CD4 naive and CD4 memory were each run on three plates, CD8 naive on two plates, and CD8 memory on one plate. Each donor's leukapheresis produced roughly between roughly 0.85 and 10 billion PBMCs. To increase sequencing depth and limit assay-specific biases, different laboratories used diverse techniques to prepare libraries and sequence TCR repertoires. What the research found in general, with its limitations: Only blood was sampled, and tissue TCR repertoires likely differ from those in blood. Sharing across a handful of donors was observed for about 5% of naive CD4, over 3% of naive CD8, over 2% of memory CD4, and around 0.42% of memory CD8 clonotypes. Pairwise subsampling led to the expectation that sequencing depth would affect the degree of clonotype sharing among donors. Compared with non-shared clonotypes, the clonotypes found in all four sorted-subset donors had higher generation probabilities. Because the study included only a small number of donors, the genetic and exposure-history diversity represented was limited. Even with the large sequencing depth, rarefaction of the sorted-subset datasets indicated that sequencing was incomplete. Naive subsets generally had larger estimated clonotype richness than memory subsets did.

Trimming takes 4 bases from V and 2 bases from J, and the germline ends sit 2 bases apart. The CDR3 spans 11 residues, from the cysteine through the phenylalanine. Only the CDR3 part of the read is kept: 33 bases, read in frame from the first base. The germline V gene gives CDR1 as KGHSH and CDR2 as LQKENI. Using the deep immunoSEQ assay, multiplex PCR amplified TCR CDR3 regions from genomic DNA. Extracted genomic DNA from each cell subset was spread evenly across all wells of several immunoSEQ 96-well plates, with each plate serving as a replicate. Each replicate PCR for sorted subsets received roughly 200 ng genomic DNA, equal to tens of thousands of T cell genomes. The purified libraries were quantified using a Qubit 3.0 fluorometer, sized with a Bioanalyzer 2100, and then quantified again using the KAPA Library Quantification kit. A separate single-read 150-cycle Illumina NextSeq 550 flow cell was used to sequence each immunoSEQ 96-well plate. Under the source paper's analysis protocol: Because only junctional sequences without quality scores were contained in the immunoSEQ output, filtering matching that applied to full-length reads could not be performed. Sequences were annotated with PyIR, a Python wrapper for IgBLAST v1.9, and V/J genes and CDR3 were assigned using IMGT germline references. Any read was removed if the V/J assignment was weak (E-value above 1e-6), the CDR3 was missing, or the read contained stop codons, out-of-frame junctions, or ambiguous translated residues. V3J clonotypes were defined as sequences sharing the same inferred V gene, J gene, and CDR3 amino acid sequence. The percentage overlap between two repertoires was calculated by dividing the number of shared unique clonotypes by the size of the smaller repertoire. Richness of each repertoire was evaluated using RTK rarefaction, the Chao1 estimator, and Recon v2.1 estimates of unobserved clonotypes. Generation probabilities for all TCRbeta clonotypes obtained by the gDNA method from a few donors were computed using OLGA. The table comes from immuneACCESS by way of TCRdb, which keeps in-frame sequences with V and J called. Part of the clones is missing from these tables; in studies checked, under half for an unresolved V gene and the rest for unknown reasons. That table furnishes V, J and clone size, whereas the DNA furnished D and trimming. Recorded for this sample are about 2.4 million clones; around nine tenths of them occurred a single time. The top ten clonotypes cover around 0.14% of the sample.

The donors were healthy, HIV-negative adults who had no recently reported acute infections or vaccinations. Every donor was a Caucasian adult living in Nashville, Tennessee, USA. Magnetic negative selection was used to enrich CD4+ T cells, after which naive cells were positively selected on CD45RA and the negative fraction became the memory subset. After blood collection by leukapheresis, PBMCs were isolated using Ficoll-Histopaque density gradient centrifugation and then cryopreserved in the vapor phase of liquid nitrogen. Purity and quantity of every magnetically sorted T cell population were checked by analytical flow cytometry. Each sorted fraction had its genomic DNA isolated and then quantified by UV absorbance on a Nanodrop 2000c. This clone was seen more than once but under ten times. The target of this receptor is not known. Base-call qualities are not available, and no considerably larger clone is one nucleotide away. Other nucleotide sequences from this sample produce the same CDR3.

Sequenced sample: naive CD4+ T cells sorted from blood. The intended sense of this specimen's cell subset or site label: CD45RA+ positively selected. The V and J segments used are TRBV18 and TRBJ2-5; no D gene is confidently identified. This clonotype originated in a young man in good health. The DNA sequence is as follows: TGTGCCAGCTCACATCAAGAGACCCAGTACTTC. It is translated as CASSHQETQYF.